This T cell receptor beta chain originates from a study of blood T cell repertoires in COVID-19. For the study at large: T cells, B-cell-depleted T cells, or PBMCs supplied cDNA or gDNA.

V lost 2 bases, J lost 0 bases, and 21 bases lay in between. The CDR3 has 19 residues. The germline CDR1 and CDR2 sequences are LGHNA and YNFKEQ. Original processing notes: Researchers report that nucleated cell counts were estimated from reference gene primer amplification. The data were produced by immunoSEQ multiplex PCR, yet TCRdb's version contains in-frame clones alone and is incomplete. V, J and clone size derive from that table, while D and trimming were established from the DNA sequence. The data show approximately 470,000 clones, roughly 87% seen once. Recovered participants had two consecutive negative NP/OP PCR tests, healthcare professional clearance, or symptom resolution.

Sequencing input: PBMCs or T cells enriched from blood (not recorded which). The gene calls are TRBV4-2 and TRBJ2-3; tentative D call: TRBD2 (5 bases). This sequence was found in a woman between 18 and 30 years old who had recovered from COVID-19. The CDR3 nucleotides read TGTGCCAGCAGCCAAACGGACCGGAATGAGGGCTCTAGCACAGATACGCAGTATTTT. This codes for CASSQTDRNEGSSTDTQYF.